The 4 T cell receptor beta chains below all came from one sample that was sequenced in a study of shared clonotypes between healthy human individuals. Profiled with immunoSEQ multiplex PCR; TCRdb holds only in-frame clones, not every one. This sample has around 2.5 million clones, with approximately 93% found just once. Sequenced sample: naive CD4+ T cells from PBMCs. Subset here: CD45RA+ positively selected. The receptors stem from a man between 18 and 35 years old in good health. Some clones in this sample may be carry-over from other donors' samples.

This clone was observed once. This rearrangement joins TRBV28 to TRBJ1-4; D is possibly TRBD1 (5 bases). The V gene's germline CDR1 is MDHEN and CDR2 SYDVKM. V lost 4 bases and J 0 bases, leaving 12 bases between the germline ends. CDR3 length: 16 amino acids. The CDR3 region has the DNA TGTGCCAGCAGTTCCCGCGGGGGTGCAACTAATGAAAAACTGTTTTTT. It encodes CASSSRGGATNEKLFF.

The rearrangement joins TRBV5-1 to TRBJ2-7; unclear D gene. The germline V gene encodes CDR1 SGHRS and CDR2 YFSETQ. With 3 bases removed from V and 0 bases from J, the gap between germline ends came to 13 bases. The CDR3 is 15 amino acids. As DNA, the CDR3 is TGCGCCAGCAGCTCATTCGACACCGTCTCCTACGAGCAGTACTTC. Amino acid sequence: CASSSFDTVSYEQYF.

The chain has TRBV6-1 and TRBJ1-1, with D tentatively TRBD1 (6 bases). This CDR3 has 13 residues. V shed 6 bases and J shed 4 bases, with 12 bases lying between them. Germline V CDR1 and CDR2: MNHNS, SASEGT. The CDR3 loop is CASRSGVSTEAFF. The CDR3 DNA is TGTGCCAGCAGATCAGGGGTCAGCACTGAAGCTTTCTTT.

The genes are TRBV5-4 and TRBJ2-1; 10 bases are a match to TRBD2. V lost 4 bases, J lost 6 bases, and 10 bases stayed unmatched. This CDR3 region has 16 residues. Germline CDR1 SGHNT, CDR2 YYREEE (reference sequence). The DNA of the CDR3 is TGTGCCAGCAGCCTTAGCGGGAGGAACTTCGCCAATGAGCAGTTCTTC. Protein: CASSLSGRNFANEQFF. The full variable domain, its missing parts supplied by reference TRBV5-4 and TRBJ2-1, is ETGVTQSPTHLIKTRGQQVTLRCSSQSGHNTVSWYQQALGQGPQFIFQYYREEENGRGNFPPRFSGLQFPNYSSELNVNALELDDSALYLCASSLSGRNFANEQFFGPGTRLTVL.